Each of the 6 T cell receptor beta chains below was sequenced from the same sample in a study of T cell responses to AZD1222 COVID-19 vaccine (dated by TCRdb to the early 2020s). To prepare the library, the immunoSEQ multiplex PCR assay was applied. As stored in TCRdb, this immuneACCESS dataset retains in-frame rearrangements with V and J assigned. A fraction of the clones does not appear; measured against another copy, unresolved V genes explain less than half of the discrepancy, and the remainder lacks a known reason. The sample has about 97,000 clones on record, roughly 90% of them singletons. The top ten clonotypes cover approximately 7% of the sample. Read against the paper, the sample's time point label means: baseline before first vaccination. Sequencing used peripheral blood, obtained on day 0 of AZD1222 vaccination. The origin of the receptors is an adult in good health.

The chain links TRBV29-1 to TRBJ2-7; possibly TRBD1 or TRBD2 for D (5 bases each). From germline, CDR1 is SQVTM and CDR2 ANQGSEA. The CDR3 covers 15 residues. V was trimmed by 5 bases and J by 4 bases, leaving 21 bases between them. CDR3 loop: CSVSGNQGIGYEQYF. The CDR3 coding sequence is TGCAGCGTTTCCGGGAATCAGGGAATTGGATACGAGCAGTACTTC.

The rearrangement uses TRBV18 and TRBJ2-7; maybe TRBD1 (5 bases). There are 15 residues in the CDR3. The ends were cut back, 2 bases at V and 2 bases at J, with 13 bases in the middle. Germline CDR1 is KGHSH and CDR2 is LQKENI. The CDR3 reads CASSPVGKGPYEQYF. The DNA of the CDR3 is TGTGCCAGCTCACCAGTAGGGAAGGGGCCCTACGAGCAGTACTTC.

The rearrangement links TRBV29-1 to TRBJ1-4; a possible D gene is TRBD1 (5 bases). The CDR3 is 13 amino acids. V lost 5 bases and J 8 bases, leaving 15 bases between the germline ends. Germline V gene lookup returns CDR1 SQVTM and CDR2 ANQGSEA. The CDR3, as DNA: TGCAGCGTTAGAGGCGGGGGGACCGAAAAACTGTTTTTT. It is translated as CSVRGGGTEKLFF.

CDR3 DNA sequence: TGTGCTAGTGGTTTGACGACAGGGGTTACCGGGGAGCTGTTTTTT. It encodes CASGLTTGVTGELFF. V and J are TRBV12-5 and TRBJ2-2, with 8 bases fitting TRBD1. Unmatched junction bases numbered 4, after V lost 2 bases and J lost 5 bases. The germline V gene encodes CDR1 LGHNT and CDR2 FRNRAP. The CDR3 extends over 15 amino acids.

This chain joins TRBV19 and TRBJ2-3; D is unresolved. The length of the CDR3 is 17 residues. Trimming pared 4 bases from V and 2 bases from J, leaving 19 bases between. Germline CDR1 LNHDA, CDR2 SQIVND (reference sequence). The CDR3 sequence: CASSTGPPSINTDTQYF. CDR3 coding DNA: TGTGCCAGTAGTACTGGGCCACCTAGTATCAACACAGATACGCAGTATTTT.

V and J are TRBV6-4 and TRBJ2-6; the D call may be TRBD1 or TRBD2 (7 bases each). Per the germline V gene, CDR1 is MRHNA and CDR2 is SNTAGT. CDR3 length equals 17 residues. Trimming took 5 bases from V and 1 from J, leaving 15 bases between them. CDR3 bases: TGTGCCAGCAGTAGACAGGGAGGGCCTTCTGGGGCCAACGTCCTGACTTTC. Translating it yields CASSRQGGPSGANVLTF.